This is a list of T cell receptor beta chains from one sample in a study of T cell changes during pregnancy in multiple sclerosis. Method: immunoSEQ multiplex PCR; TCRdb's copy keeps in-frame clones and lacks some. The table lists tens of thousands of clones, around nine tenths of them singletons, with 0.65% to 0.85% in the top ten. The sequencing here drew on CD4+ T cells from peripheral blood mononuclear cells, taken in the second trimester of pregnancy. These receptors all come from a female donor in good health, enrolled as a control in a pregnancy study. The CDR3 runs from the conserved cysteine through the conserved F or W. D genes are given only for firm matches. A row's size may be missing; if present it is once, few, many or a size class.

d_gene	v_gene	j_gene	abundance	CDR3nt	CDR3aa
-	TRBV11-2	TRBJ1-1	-	TGTGCCAGCAGCCGGACAGTGAACACTGAAGCTTTCTTT	CASSRTVNTEAFF
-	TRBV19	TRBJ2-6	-	TGTGCCAGTAGTATTGTATACTCTGGGGCCAACGTCCTGACTTTC	CASSIVYSGANVLTF
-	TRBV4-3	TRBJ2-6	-	TGCGCCAGCAGCCAAGATGGGACACCTTCTGGGGCCAACGTCCTGACTTTC	CASSQDGTPSGANVLTF
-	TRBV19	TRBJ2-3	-	TGTGCCAGTAGTCACAGGGAGTTCGGAAATACGCAGTATTTT	CASSHREFGNTQYF
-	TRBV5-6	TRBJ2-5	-	TGTGCCACCACCCTTTCGGGGGTCGAAGAGACCCAGTACTTC	CATTLSGVEETQYF
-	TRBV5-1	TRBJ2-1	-	TGCGCCAGCAGCTTGGTTGTCGGGGGTGAGCAGTTCTTC	CASSLVVGGEQFF
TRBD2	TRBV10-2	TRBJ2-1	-	TGCGCCAGCATAGAGGGCGGGGGGTCGGAGCAGTTCTTC	CASIEGGGSEQFF
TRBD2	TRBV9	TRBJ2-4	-	TGTGCCAGCAGCGTAGGGGCTAGCGGGGGGGCCCCCGGCAAAAACATTCAGTACTTC	CASSVGASGGAPGKNIQYF
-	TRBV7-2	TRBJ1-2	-	TGTGCCAGCAGCCTAATGGTGGGGGCCAACTATGGCTACACCTTC	CASSLMVGANYGYTF
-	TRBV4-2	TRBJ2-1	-	TGTGCCAGCAGCCAAGTGGGGAGCCACAATGAGCAGTTCTTC	CASSQVGSHNEQFF
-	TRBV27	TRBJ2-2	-	TGTGCCAGCAGTTTATCGAGAACCGGGGAGCTGTTTTTT	CASSLSRTGELFF
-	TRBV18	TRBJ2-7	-	TGTGCCAGCTCACCAGTGTCCAACCTCGTCCCCTACGAGCAGTACTTC	CASSPVSNLVPYEQYF
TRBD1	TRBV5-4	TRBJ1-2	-	TGTGCCAGCAGCTTTCCAGGGGGCTATGGCTACACCTTC	CASSFPGGYGYTF
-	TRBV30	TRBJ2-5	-	TGTGCCTGGAGTATAAGGGGGGAGACCCAGTACTTC	CAWSIRGETQYF
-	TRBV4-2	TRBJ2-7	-	TGTGCCAGCAGCCAAGATCGATCGTCTTGGACAGCCTTCTCCTACGAGCAGTACTTC	CASSQDRSSWTAFSYEQYF
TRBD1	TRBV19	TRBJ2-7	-	TGTGCCAGTAGTCCGGGACAGGGTCTTTACTTC	CASSPGQGLYF
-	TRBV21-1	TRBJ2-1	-	TGTGCCAGCAGCCCTCGGGGTCACAATGAGCAGTTCTTC	CASSPRGHNEQFF
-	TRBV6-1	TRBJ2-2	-	TGTGCCAGCATATTGACAGGCTCCACCGGGGAGCTGTTTTTT	CASILTGSTGELFF
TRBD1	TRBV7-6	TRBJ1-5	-	TGTGCCAGCAGCGAGAGGACAGGGGGCAATCCCCAGCATTTT	CASSERTGGNPQHF
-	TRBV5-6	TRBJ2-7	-	TGTGCCAGCAGCTTGTTGTCAGGGGCCTCCTACGAGCAGTACTTC	CASSLLSGASYEQYF
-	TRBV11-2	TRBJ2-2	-	TGTGCCAGCAGCTTAGAGGGACAAGTAAACACCGGGGAGCTGTTTTTT	CASSLEGQVNTGELFF
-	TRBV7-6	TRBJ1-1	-	TGTGCCAGCAGCTACTTGACAGTGGAGAACACTGAAGCTTTCTTT	CASSYLTVENTEAFF
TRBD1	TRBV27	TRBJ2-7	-	TGTGCCAGCAGTTCCAGGGGGCGACGCTACGAGCAGTACTTC	CASSSRGRRYEQYF
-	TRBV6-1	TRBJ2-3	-	TGTGCCAGCAGTGAAGGAGGGAAGGCAGATACGCAGTATTTT	CASSEGGKADTQYF
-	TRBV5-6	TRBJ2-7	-	TGTGCCAGCAGCTCTTCCTACGAGCAGTACTTC	CASSSSYEQYF
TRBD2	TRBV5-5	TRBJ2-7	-	TGTGCCAGCAGCCCTCGGACTAGCGGGGGGCCCTACGAGCAGTACTTC	CASSPRTSGGPYEQYF
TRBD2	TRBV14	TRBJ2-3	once	TGTGCCAGCAGTCACGGGGGGGCAGGAGATACGCAGTATTTT	CASSHGGAGDTQYF
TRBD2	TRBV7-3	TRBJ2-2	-	TGTGCCAGCAGCTTAGGGACTAGCGGGACCGGGGAGCTGTTTTTT	CASSLGTSGTGELFF
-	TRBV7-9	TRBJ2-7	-	TGTGCCAGCAGTACCGGTGTGCCTTACGAGCAGTACTTC	CASSTGVPYEQYF
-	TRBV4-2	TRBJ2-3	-	TGTGCCAGCAGCCAAGAACGAGGGAGTAGTGGAGATACGCAGTATTTT	CASSQERGSSGDTQYF
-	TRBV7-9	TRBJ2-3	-	TGTGCCAGCAGCTCCCGCGGGTCCAGCACAGATACGCAGTATTTT	CASSSRGSSTDTQYF
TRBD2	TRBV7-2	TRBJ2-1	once	TGTGCCAGCAGCTTCAGCGGGGGGCTACCCAATGAGCAGTTCTTC	CASSFSGGLPNEQFF
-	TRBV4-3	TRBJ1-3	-	TGCGCCAGCAGCCAAGAATGGAGTCCCTCTGGAAACACCATATATTTT	CASSQEWSPSGNTIYF
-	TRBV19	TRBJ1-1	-	TGTGCCAGTAGTTTCAGGGATAGGACTGAAGCTTTCTTT	CASSFRDRTEAFF
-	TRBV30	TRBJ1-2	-	TGTGCCTGGAATGCAGGGATAGGCTATGGCTACACCTTC	CAWNAGIGYGYTF
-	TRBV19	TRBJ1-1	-	TGTGCCAGTAGTGAGCTAAACACTGAAGCTTTCTTT	CASSELNTEAFF
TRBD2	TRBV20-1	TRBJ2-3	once	TGCAGTGCTCACGGGAGGGGATCGCAGTATTTT	CSAHGRGSQYF